Following are 7 T cell receptor beta chains from one sample sequenced in a study of blood T cell repertoires in COVID-19. Data came from immunoSEQ multiplex PCR; TCRdb stores just in-frame clones and leaves some out. This sample has 150,000 or so clones; 85% to 90% occur once, and the top ten carry about 6%. Sequenced: peripheral blood. These receptors originate from an elderly man with acute or convalescent COVID-19.

The genes are TRBV14 and TRBJ2-7, with a possible D match to TRBD1 (6 bases). CDR3 length equals 11 residues. The ends were cut back, 1 base at V and 10 bases at J, with 8 bases in the middle. Germline V gene lookup returns CDR1 SGHDN and CDR2 FVKESK. The CDR3 sequence is CASSQGGLQYF. In nucleotides, the CDR3 is TGTGCCAGCAGCCAAGGGGGGCTACAGTACTTC. The whole variable domain, filled in from reference TRBV14 and TRBJ2-7, reads EAGVTQFPSHSVIEKGQTVTLRCDPISGHDNLYWYRRVMGKEIKFLLHFVKESKQDESGMPNNRFLAERTGGTYSTLKVQPAELEDSGVYFCASSQGGLQYFGPGTRLTVT.

The chain is built from TRBV10-3 and TRBJ2-1, with 9 bases lining up with TRBD1. CDR1 is ENHRY and CDR2 is SYGVKD in the germline V gene. This CDR3 region has 15 residues. The J segment lost 6 bases and the V segment lost 3 bases, leaving 6 bases of the junction unmatched. The CDR3 protein is CAISDGQGRTNEQFF. In nucleotides, the CDR3 is TGTGCCATCAGTGACGGACAGGGGCGTACCAATGAGCAGTTCTTC.

In nucleotides, the CDR3 is TGTGCCAGCAGCTTAAAAGGACAGAGCACTGAAGCTTTCTTT. The encoded protein is CASSLKGQSTEAFF. J is TRBJ1-1 and V is TRBV7-9; D possibly corresponds to TRBD1 (6 bases). The CDR3 totals 14 residues. V lost 2 bases and J lost 4, with 11 bases in between. Per germline, CDR1 SEHNR and CDR2 FQNEAQ (reference sequence).

The chain carries TRBV5-1 and TRBJ2-3, with D possibly TRBD2 on 5 matching bases. CDR3 length: 15 residues. The V end was cut by 0 bases, the J end by 4 bases, with 12 bases between. Germline-derived CDR1 and CDR2 are SGHRS and YFSETQ. The CDR3 reads CASSLGRSEPDTQYF. The CDR3 coding sequence is TGCGCCAGCAGCTTGGGGAGGTCGGAGCCAGATACGCAGTATTTT.

This clone was observed once. V gene TRBV19 combines with J gene TRBJ1-3; unclear D gene. This CDR3 spans 16 amino acids. V lost 3 bases, J lost 3 bases, and 15 bases lay in between. From germline, CDR1 is LNHDA and CDR2 SQIVND (reference sequence). The CDR3 sequence is CASSILRNPGGNTIYF. The CDR3, as DNA: TGTGCCAGTAGTATCCTCCGCAACCCAGGTGGAAACACCATATATTTT.

The chain is built from TRBV6-5 and TRBJ2-7; D is unclear. Germline assignment: CDR1 MNHEY and CDR2 SVGAGI. The CDR3 runs 13 residues. With 6 bases removed from V and 1 base from J, the gap between germline ends came to 10 bases. The CDR3, as DNA: TGTGCCAGCAGGGCAGGCTCTTCCTACGAGCAGTACTTC. This codes for CASRAGSSYEQYF.

The rearrangement uses TRBV5-1 and TRBJ2-5, with D tentatively TRBD2 (5 bases). The CDR3 contains 15 residues. Trimming cost V 3 bases and J 2 bases, with 14 bases left between them. Per the germline V gene, CDR1 is SGHRS and CDR2 is YFSETQ. The CDR3 DNA follows: TGCGCCAGCAGCTCCACTGGGGAGAGACAAGAGACCCAGTACTTC. It specifies CASSSTGERQETQYF.